This TCR beta chain is drawn from a study of T cell repertoires in cytomegalovirus infection. In the study overall: Indications of both CMV infection and matching HLA type were provided by public TCR beta signatures.

Study-wide points: In two of eight donors, the top clonotype was HLA-C-restricted CMV-specific. Public TCR beta family frequency separated CMV-and-HLA carriers, including in an independent cohort.

As to this clonotype: Its antigen is as yet unknown.

TCRdb re-called the reads with MiXCR, one entry per CDR3 protein. Here the sample spans 150,000 to 200,000 distinct CDR3 sequences, about 20% being singletons. This CDR3 has 14 amino acids. Germline V lookup: CDR1 SQVTM, CDR2 ANQGSEA. Trimming left V 6 bases short and J 0 bases short, with 14 bases between. Sample: PBMCs. The clonotype was recovered from a human donor in good health (CMV status not recorded). Some clones in this sample may be carry-over from other donors' samples. The chain carries TRBV29-1 and TRBJ1-1, with D maybe TRBD1 (6 bases). The CDR3 sequence is CSVSEGGMNTEAFF. The CDR3 nucleotides are TGCAGCGTCTCCGAGGGGGGGATGAACACTGAAGCTTTCTTT.